One sample yielded the 29 T cell receptor beta chains listed below, sequenced in a study of cytomegalovirus exposure and HLA in healthy donors. Primers: 60 Vbeta forward and 13 Jbeta reverse. Measured with immunoSEQ multiplex PCR; TCRdb has only the in-frame clones, and not every one. Its table records some 72,000 clones. The sequenced sample was PBMCs. These receptors were obtained from a man younger than 40 in good health and CMV-seronegative.

The V and J genes are TRBV7-2 and TRBJ1-5; D is ambiguous. The germline CDR1 and CDR2 sequences are SGHTA and FQGNSA. The CDR3 spans 14 residues. Trimming removed 0 bases from V and 7 bases from J, with 10 bases in between. Here the CDR3 DNA reads TGTGCCAGCAGCTTAGCCGGGTTTGGGCAGCCCCAGCATTTT. Its translation: CASSLAGFGQPQHF. Complete variable domain (other parts from reference TRBV7-2 and TRBJ1-5): GAGVSQSPSNKVTEKGKDVELRCDPISGHTALYWYRQSLGQGLEFLIYFQGNSAPDKSGLPSDRFSAERTGGSVSTLTIQRTQQEDSAVYLCASSLAGFGQPQHFGDGTRLSIL.

This chain links TRBV18 with TRBJ1-1; 8 bases are a match to TRBD1. J was trimmed by 7 bases and V by 5 bases; bases with no gene match: 6. Germline V gives CDR1 KGHSH, CDR2 LQKENI. This CDR3 comprises 13 residues. Here the CDR3 reads CASSTGQVVEAFF. The CDR3 DNA reads as TGTGCCAGCTCAACGGGACAGGTCGTTGAAGCTTTCTTT.

V is TRBV18 and J is TRBJ1-1; the D gene is possibly TRBD1 (6 bases). Trimming took 0 bases from V and 1 from J, leaving 12 bases between them. From germline, CDR1 is KGHSH and CDR2 LQKENI. The CDR3 runs 16 residues. The CDR3 nucleotides are TGTGCCAGCTCACCACCGGCGGGGGGGCGGAACACTGAAGCTTTCTTT. Protein sequence: CASSPPAGGRNTEAFF.

This chain joins TRBV10-3 and TRBJ2-7; 8 positions match TRBD1. Germline V CDR1 and CDR2: ENHRY, SYGVKD. The length of the CDR3 is 15 residues. V shed 5 bases, J shed 6 bases, and the junction held 12 bases outside the gene matches. The CDR3 DNA is TGTGCCATCAGTCCCTCACAGGGGGTTCCGACCGAGCAGTACTTC. It translates to CAISPSQGVPTEQYF.

The V and J genes are TRBV28 and TRBJ2-7; 8 bases match TRBD1. Germline values: CDR1 MDHEN, CDR2 SYDVKM. This CDR3 has 13 amino acids. Germline trimming cut 8 bases from V and 2 bases from J; bases unmatched to any gene: 5. The CDR3: CASEEGQAYEQYF. The CDR3 region has the DNA TGTGCCAGCGAAGAGGGACAGGCCTACGAGCAGTACTTC.

The genes are TRBV7-9 and TRBJ2-3; 11 positions match TRBD2. Germline CDR1 and CDR2: SEHNR and FQNEAQ (reference sequence). The CDR3 length is 18 residues. J gave up 0 bases and V 5 bases, and 10 bases lay outside the gene matches. The CDR3 loop is CASSLLAGAFPSTDTQYF. The CDR3 bases are TGTGCCAGCAGCCTACTAGCGGGGGCTTTTCCTAGCACAGATACGCAGTATTTT.

The chain is built from TRBV4-1 and TRBJ2-4; 8 bases match TRBD1. There are 16 residues in the CDR3. Germline V gene data show CDR1 as MGHRA and CDR2 as YSYEKL. The V and J ends lost 3 bases and 6 bases, in that order; junction bases with no gene match: 10. CDR3 sequence: CASSHVRNRGSNIQYF. As DNA, the CDR3 is TGCGCCAGCAGCCATGTAAGAAACAGGGGGTCAAACATTCAGTACTTC.

This sequence joins TRBV5-1 and TRBJ2-7; no definite D call. CDR3 length: 14 amino acids. Trimming shortened V by 2 bases and J by 0 bases, and 9 bases separated the two germline ends. Germline CDR1 and CDR2: SGHRS and YFSETQ. CDR3 residues: CASSLRVSSYEQYF. The CDR3 DNA reads as TGCGCCAGCAGCTTACGGGTGAGCTCCTACGAGCAGTACTTC.

The chain is built from TRBV18 and TRBJ1-2; a possible D gene is TRBD1 (6 bases). This CDR3 has 14 amino acids. Germline loops: CDR1 KGHSH, CDR2 LQKENI. Between the trimmed V and J ends, which lost 5 bases and 2 bases, there was a span of 12 bases. In DNA form, the CDR3 reads TGTGCCAGCTCATTCGTTAGGGGGAACTATGGCTACACCTTC. It is translated as CASSFVRGNYGYTF.

As regards this clone: A read error may produce the germline difference seen at one junction end. The chain uses TRBV27 and TRBJ1-6; D might be TRBD1 (5 bases). The CDR3 totals 16 residues. Germline CDR1 MNHEY, CDR2 SMNVEV (reference sequence). The DNA for the CDR3 is TGTGCCAGCACCGAATACAGAGACAGCTATTATTCACCCCTCCACTTT. It codes for CASTEYRDSYYSPLHF.

This chain links TRBV6-6 with TRBJ1-1; 8 positions match TRBD1. The trim removed 11 bases at V and 2 bases at J, leaving 13 bases unmatched. From germline, CDR1 is MNHNY and CDR2 SVGAGI (reference sequence). The CDR3 has 15 residues. This CDR3 reads CAGLQGGTYNTEAFF. CDR3 sequence (DNA): TGTGCCGGCTTACAGGGGGGTACTTATAACACTGAAGCTTTCTTT.

The chain is built from TRBV7-9 and TRBJ1-5; D perhaps matches TRBD1 (5 bases). The germline gives CDR1 SEHNR, CDR2 FQNEAQ (reference sequence). Trimming stripped 1 base from V and 3 bases from J, with 10 bases between. CDR3 length: 15 amino acids. The CDR3 nucleotides read TGTGCCAGCAGCTTAGGGACAATTATCAATCAGCCCCAGCATTTT. This translates into CASSLGTIINQPQHF.

The chain uses TRBV28 and TRBJ1-1, with D possibly TRBD1 on 5 matching bases. Germline loops: CDR1 MDHEN, CDR2 SYDVKM. The V end was cut by 5 bases, the J end by 5 bases, with 21 bases between. The CDR3 has 16 amino acids. CDR3: CASSLRGDSPRTEAFF. Here the CDR3 DNA reads TGTGCCAGCAGTCTTAGGGGCGACAGCCCGAGGACTGAAGCTTTCTTT.

The chain couples TRBV7-8 to TRBJ2-7; D ambiguous. Trimming shortened V by 5 bases and J by 6 bases, and 11 bases separated the two germline ends. The germline V gene has CDR1 SGHVS and CDR2 FQNEAQ. The CDR3 has 12 residues. CDR3 amino acids: CASSVTESEQYF. CDR3 DNA: TGTGCCAGCAGCGTTACAGAATCCGAGCAGTACTTC.

This sequence joins TRBV6-6 and TRBJ1-5; D possibly corresponds to TRBD1 (5 bases). The germline gives CDR1 MNHNY, CDR2 SVGAGI (reference sequence). The CDR3 runs 16 residues. V lost 2 bases and J lost 1, with 12 bases in between. CDR3 sequence: CASSYPPGGSNQPQHF. CDR3 DNA: TGTGCCAGCAGTTACCCCCCGGGGGGGAGCAATCAGCCCCAGCATTTT.

Here the CDR3 DNA reads TGTGCCAGCAGCCAAGATAAGGGGATCAACACTGAAGCTTTCTTT. As protein: CASSQDKGINTEAFF. The chain recombines TRBV4-2 with TRBJ1-1, with D maybe TRBD1 (5 bases). The CDR3 is 15 amino acids. V lost 0 bases and J 2 bases, leaving 10 bases between the germline ends. CDR1 and CDR2 (germline): LGHNA, YNFKEQ.

This sequence joins TRBV4-1 and TRBJ1-3, with D uncertain. Germline lookup yields CDR1 MGHRA and CDR2 YSYEKL. The CDR3 extends over 14 amino acids. Trimming stripped 0 bases from V and 0 bases from J, with 3 bases between. The CDR3 spells CASSQDGSGNTIYF. The CDR3 DNA sequence: TGCGCCAGCAGCCAAGACGGCTCTGGAAACACCATATATTTT.

The chain carries TRBV2 and TRBJ2-5, with D possibly TRBD2 on 5 matching bases. Deletions cut 2 bases from V and 5 bases from J, with 9 bases between. From germline, CDR1 is SNHLY and CDR2 FYNNEI. The length of the CDR3 is 13 residues. In nucleotides, the CDR3 is TGTGCCAGCAGTGAACCTAGCTCGGAGACCCAGTACTTC. Protein sequence: CASSEPSSETQYF. Full variable domain (remainder filled in from reference TRBV2 and TRBJ2-5): EPEVTQTPSHQVTQMGQEVILRCVPISNHLYFYWYRQILGQKVEFLVSFYNNEISEKSEIFDDQFSVERPDGSNFTLKIRSTKLEDSAMYFCASSEPSSETQYFGPGTRLLVL.

In the case of this clone: This specimen includes other DNA sequences encoding the same CDR3. The chain has TRBV7-3 and TRBJ1-1, with 8 nucleotides matching TRBD1. Germline loops: CDR1 SGHTA, CDR2 FQGTGA. J lost 1 base, V lost 3 bases, and 1 base had no gene match. The CDR3 sequence is 14 residues long. The CDR3 loop reads CASSLDRENTEAFF. As DNA, the CDR3 is TGTGCCAGCAGCTTGGACAGGGAGAACACTGAAGCTTTCTTT.

CDR3 residues: CASSPRIRQETQYF. The CDR3 bases are TGTGCCAGCAGCCCGAGGATACGACAAGAGACCCAGTACTTC. The V and J genes are TRBV7-2 and TRBJ2-5, with D unresolved. This CDR3 is 14 amino acids long. V was pared by 5 bases and J by 2 bases, with 12 bases between. Germline V CDR1 and CDR2: SGHTA, FQGNSA.

This chain connects TRBV12-5 to TRBJ1-1, with a weak D call TRBD1 (6 bases). The CDR3 runs 14 residues. The germline gives CDR1 LGHNT, CDR2 FRNRAP. V lost 5 bases and J 1 base, leaving 11 bases between the germline ends. The chain's CDR3 is CASGPWDKNTEAFF. For the CDR3, the DNA is TGTGCTAGTGGTCCTTGGGACAAGAACACTGAAGCTTTCTTT.

The chain has TRBV6-6 and TRBJ2-5, with D tentatively TRBD1 (6 bases). The V gene lost 4 bases and the J gene lost 11 bases, with 17 bases spanning the gap. This CDR3 comprises 13 residues. In germline, CDR1 is MNHNY, CDR2 SVGAGI (reference sequence). Written as DNA, the CDR3 is TGTGCCAGCAGTTCGGCCACAGGGACCGGACAGTACTTC. Translation gives CASSSATGTGQYF.

V and J are TRBV29-1 and TRBJ2-4, with TRBD1 identical over 9 bases. V trimming: 6 bases; J trimming: 7 bases; junction bases outside the gene matches: 4. Germline V lookup: CDR1 SQVTM, CDR2 ANQGSEA. CDR3 length: 12 amino acids. The chain's CDR3 is CSVTTGGNIQYF. The DNA for the CDR3 is TGCAGCGTCACAACAGGGGGCAACATTCAGTACTTC.

CDR3 residues: CASSLPTSAQDTQYF. The CDR3 region has the DNA TGTGCCAGCAGTTTGCCGACTAGCGCCCAAGATACGCAGTATTTT. The chain carries TRBV28 and TRBJ2-3; TRBD2 agrees at 8 bases. Germline V gene lookup returns CDR1 MDHEN and CDR2 SYDVKM. CDR3 length equals 15 residues. J gave up 5 bases and V 3 bases, and 7 bases lay outside the gene matches.

This chain joins TRBV4-1 and TRBJ2-1, with D possibly being TRBD1 (6 bases). The CDR3 extends over 16 amino acids. Trimming stripped 1 base from V and 7 bases from J, with 17 bases between. Germline loops: CDR1 MGHRA, CDR2 YSYEKL. The CDR3 coding sequence is TGCGCCAGCAGCCAAGTACGTGGGGGCTCTGGTAATGAGCAGTTCTTC. It translates to CASSQVRGGSGNEQFF.

This rearrangement joins TRBV2 to TRBJ2-7; 8 bases match TRBD1. J was trimmed by 2 bases and V by 7 bases; bases with no gene match: 7. Germline assignment: CDR1 SNHLY and CDR2 FYNNEI. CDR3 size: 14 residues. The CDR3 is CASIRDRGPYEQYF. The CDR3 DNA reads TGTGCCAGCATCCGAGACAGGGGCCCCTACGAGCAGTACTTC.

The chain carries TRBV9 and TRBJ2-7; 9 bases agree with TRBD2. Losses at the gene ends were 0 bases for V and 4 bases for J; bases not matched to a gene: 5. Germline V lookup: CDR1 SGDLS, CDR2 YYNGEE. The CDR3 has 15 amino acids. CDR3: CASSVGSGSEYEQYF. In DNA form, the CDR3 reads TGTGCCAGCAGCGTAGGTAGCGGGAGCGAATACGAGCAGTACTTC.

The chain has TRBV29-1 and TRBJ2-1, with 8 bases aligning to TRBD2. Germline-derived CDR1 and CDR2 are SQVTM and ANQGSEA. Trimming cost V 5 bases and J 8 bases; bases outside gene matches: 11. The CDR3 loop spans 14 amino acids. CDR3 sequence reads: CSVKGTREGYEQFF. CDR3 DNA: TGCAGCGTTAAGGGGACTAGGGAGGGGTATGAGCAGTTCTTC.

The V call is TRBV6-1, the J call TRBJ1-5; D is perhaps TRBD1 (6 bases). The CDR3 consists of 14 residues. Per germline, CDR1 MNHNS and CDR2 SASEGT. Trimming shortened V by 7 bases and J by 0 bases, and 10 bases separated the two germline ends. The CDR3 loop reads CASKGHLSNQPQHF. The CDR3 nucleotides are TGTGCCAGCAAGGGACACCTTAGCAATCAGCCCCAGCATTTT.